The rows below give T cell receptor beta chains drawn from one sample of a study of T cell changes during pregnancy in multiple sclerosis. Profiling relied on immunoSEQ multiplex PCR, and the TCRdb table lists in-frame clones only, not all of them. The sample carries fewer than 15,000 clones, 86% recorded once. This sample comprised CD8+ T cells from peripheral blood mononuclear cells, obtained in the first trimester of pregnancy. These receptors all stem from a female donor with multiple sclerosis, enrolled in a pregnancy study. CDR3s include the opening cysteine and the closing phenylalanine or tryptophan. The order of the fields is D gene, J gene, clone size, V gene, CDR3 protein, CDR3 DNA. The D gene is left open where the match is weak. Not every row has a clone size; where given, it reads once, few, many or a size class.

-	TRBJ2-7	-	TRBV28	CASSAYAGTSPYEQYF	TGTGCCAGCAGTGCGTACGCCGGGACATCCCCCTACGAGCAGTACTTC
-	TRBJ2-7	-	TRBV9	CASSATGTAGEQYF	TGTGCCAGCAGCGCCACCGGGACGGCGGGGGAGCAGTACTTC
TRBD1	TRBJ1-2	-	TRBV7-4	CASSYPDRGGGYTF	TGTGCCAGCAGCTACCCGGACAGGGGAGGGGGCTACACCTTC
-	TRBJ1-5	-	TRBV19	CASSTHLTVYNQPQHF	TGTGCCAGTAGTACCCATCTGACAGTCTACAATCAGCCCCAGCATTTT
-	TRBJ2-3	-	TRBV6-4	CASSEGGGKGTDTQYF	TGTGCCAGCAGTGAAGGAGGCGGGAAGGGCACAGATACGCAGTATTTT
TRBD1	TRBJ2-3	-	TRBV9	CASSTRPDEPGQGADTQYF	TGTGCCAGCAGCACGAGGCCCGACGAACCGGGACAGGGGGCGGATACGCAGTATTTT
-	TRBJ2-3	-	TRBV7-9	CASSQARTDTQYF	TGTGCCAGCAGCCAAGCCCGCACAGATACGCAGTATTTT
-	TRBJ1-5	-	TRBV6-6	CASSYSYGDQPQHF	TGTGCCAGCAGTTACTCGTACGGAGATCAGCCCCAGCATTTT
TRBD2	TRBJ2-1	-	TRBV5-1	CASSPSGGTWSNEQFF	TGCGCCAGCAGCCCTTCGGGGGGAACGTGGTCCAATGAGCAGTTCTTC
-	TRBJ2-7	-	TRBV28	CASSLGGARSDEQYF	TGTGCCAGCAGTTTAGGGGGGGCAAGATCCGACGAGCAGTACTTC
-	TRBJ2-1	-	TRBV6-1	CASSDYGTAGVGHEQFF	TGTGCCAGCAGTGATTACGGGACAGCGGGAGTCGGGCATGAGCAGTTCTTC
TRBD1	TRBJ2-2	-	TRBV19	CANLGQGNTGELFF	TGTGCCAACTTAGGACAGGGAAACACCGGGGAGCTGTTTTTT
-	TRBJ2-5	once	TRBV2	CASSEHLTQETQYF	TGTGCCAGCAGTGAGCACTTAACCCAAGAGACCCAGTACTTC
-	TRBJ2-2	-	TRBV10-3	CAISDNRFLNTGELFF	TGTGCCATCAGTGATAACAGGTTTTTGAACACCGGGGAGCTGTTTTTT
TRBD2	TRBJ2-5	-	TRBV27	CASSLSLSGLRETQYF	TGTGCCAGCAGTTTATCCCTTAGCGGGCTGCGTGAGACCCAGTACTTC
-	TRBJ2-7	-	TRBV2	CASNYKNSYEQYF	TGTGCCAGCAACTACAAAAACTCCTACGAGCAGTACTTC
-	TRBJ1-1	-	TRBV10-3	CAAGTGMNTEAFF	TGTGCCGCCGGAACAGGGATGAACACTGAAGCTTTCTTT
-	TRBJ2-7	-	TRBV7-3	CASSENPFDEQYF	TGTGCCAGCAGCGAGAATCCGTTCGACGAGCAGTACTTC
-	TRBJ1-4	-	TRBV6-5	CASSYSAVGGEKLFF	TGTGCCAGCAGTTACTCGGCAGTTGGAGGAGAAAAACTGTTTTTT
-	TRBJ1-2	-	TRBV28	CASSIQGLGGYTF	TGTGCCAGCAGTATCCAGGGACTCGGTGGCTACACCTTC
-	TRBJ2-1	-	TRBV28	CASSLLPGRSYNEQFF	TGTGCCAGCAGTTTATTACCGGGGAGGTCCTACAATGAGCAGTTCTTC
TRBD1	TRBJ2-3	-	TRBV6-1	CASSEGQGAADTQYF	TGTGCCAGCAGTGAGGGACAGGGGGCTGCAGATACGCAGTATTTT
-	TRBJ1-4	-	TRBV4-2	CASSQFTGPDEKLFF	TGTGCCAGCAGCCAATTTACAGGGCCCGATGAAAAACTGTTTTTT
TRBD2	TRBJ2-1	-	TRBV9	CASSFPREGTTSGSEQFF	TGTGCCAGCAGCTTCCCTCGGGAGGGGACAACCTCGGGAAGTGAGCAGTTCTTC
TRBD1	TRBJ1-5	-	TRBV27	CASSSGQGGNQPQHF	TGTGCCAGCAGTTCGGGACAGGGGGGTAATCAGCCCCAGCATTTT
TRBD2	TRBJ2-2	-	TRBV19	CASSSTSGGFTGELFF	TGTGCCAGTAGTTCTACTAGCGGGGGGTTCACCGGGGAGCTGTTTTTT
TRBD1	TRBJ2-3	-	TRBV6-1	CASTRGAGGPDTQYF	TGTGCCAGCACCCGAGGCGCAGGGGGCCCAGATACGCAGTATTTT
-	TRBJ2-3	-	TRBV2	CASRGLPPTDTQYF	TGTGCCAGCAGGGGACTTCCCCCCACAGATACGCAGTATTTT
TRBD2	TRBJ2-2	medium-sized	TRBV29-1	CSGLGLAGEAAGELFF	TGCAGCGGCCTCGGACTAGCGGGAGAAGCCGCCGGGGAGCTGTTTTTT
TRBD2	TRBJ2-2	-	TRBV30	CAWSVAGDTGELFF	TGTGCCTGGAGTGTAGCGGGGGACACCGGGGAGCTGTTTTTT
TRBD1	TRBJ1-2	-	TRBV27	CASSLSRRGTGIAGYTF	TGTGCCAGCAGTTTATCGAGACGTGGGACAGGGATTGCTGGCTACACCTTC
-	TRBJ2-2	-	TRBV2	CASSEGAGELFF	TGTGCCAGCAGCGAGGGCGCCGGGGAGCTGTTTTTT
TRBD1	TRBJ1-2	-	TRBV27	CASSFQTGPGANYGYTF	TGTGCCAGCAGTTTTCAGACAGGGCCCGGAGCTAACTATGGCTACACCTTC
TRBD1	TRBJ1-6	few	TRBV25-1	CASRDRGNSPLHF	TGTGCCAGCAGAGACAGGGGCAATTCACCCCTCCACTTT
TRBD2	TRBJ2-3	-	TRBV11-2	CASIRTSGSLDTQYF	TGTGCCAGCATACGCACTAGCGGGAGTCTAGATACGCAGTATTTT
TRBD2	TRBJ2-1	-	TRBV2	CASSHIAGGDEQFF	TGTGCCAGCAGTCATATAGCGGGAGGCGATGAGCAGTTCTTC
TRBD1	TRBJ2-1	-	TRBV2	CASTPRDRHDNEQFF	TGTGCCAGCACCCCTCGGGACAGGCATGACAATGAGCAGTTCTTC
TRBD2	TRBJ2-2	-	TRBV10-3	CAIRKGLAGGAGELFF	TGTGCCATCAGGAAGGGACTAGCGGGAGGAGCCGGGGAGCTGTTTTTT
TRBD1	TRBJ2-3	-	TRBV27	CASSLRDSGVTQYF	TGTGCCAGCAGTTTACGGGACAGTGGCGTTACGCAGTATTTT
-	TRBJ1-1	-	TRBV28	CASRAGSGTEAFF	TGTGCCAGCAGGGCAGGGTCGGGCACTGAAGCTTTCTTT